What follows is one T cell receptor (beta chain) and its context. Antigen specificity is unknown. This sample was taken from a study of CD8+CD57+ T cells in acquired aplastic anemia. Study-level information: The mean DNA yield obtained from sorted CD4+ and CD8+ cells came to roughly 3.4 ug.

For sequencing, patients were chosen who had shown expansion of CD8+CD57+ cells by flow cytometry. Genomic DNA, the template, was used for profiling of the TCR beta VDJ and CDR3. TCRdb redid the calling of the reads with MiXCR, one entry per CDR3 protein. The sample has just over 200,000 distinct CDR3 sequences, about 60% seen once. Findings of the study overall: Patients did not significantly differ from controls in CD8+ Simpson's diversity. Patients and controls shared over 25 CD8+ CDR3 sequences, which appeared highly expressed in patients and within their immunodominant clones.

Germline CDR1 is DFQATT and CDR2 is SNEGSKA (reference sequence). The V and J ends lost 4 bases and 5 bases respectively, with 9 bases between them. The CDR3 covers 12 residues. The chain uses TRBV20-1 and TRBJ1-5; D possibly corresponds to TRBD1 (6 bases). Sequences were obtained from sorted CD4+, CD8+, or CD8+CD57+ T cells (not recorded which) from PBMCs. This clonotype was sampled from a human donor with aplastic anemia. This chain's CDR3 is CSANRADQPQHF. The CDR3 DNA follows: TGCAGTGCTAACAGGGCCGATCAGCCCCAGCATTTT.